This entry describes one TCR beta chain. The J segment lost 1 base and the V segment lost 3 bases, leaving 2 bases of the junction unmatched. Germline V gene sequence: CDR1 SGHAT, CDR2 FQDESV (reference sequence). This CDR3 has 14 amino acids. These data are taken from a study of sequential checkpoint blockade in melanoma. Described treatment: randomized to nivolumab then ipilimumab (arm A) or the reverse (arm B). Measured with immunoSEQ multiplex PCR; TCRdb has only the in-frame clones, and not every one. The sample consists of 7,000 to 10,000 clones, under 80% of them appearing once. This sample comprised CD8+ T cells sorted from blood (inferred from file names), obtained from a patient given nivolumab and ipilimumab in sequence. This chain links TRBV11-1 with TRBJ2-7; 8 nucleotides agree with TRBD1. The receptor comes from a human patient with melanoma. Some clones in this sample may be carry-over from other donors' samples. Here the CDR3 reads CASSFTGGSYEQYF. In nucleotides, the CDR3 is TGTGCCAGCAGCTTCACAGGGGGGTCCTACGAGCAGTACTTC. The variable domain in full, with the rest retrieved from reference TRBV11-1 and TRBJ2-7, is EAEVAQSPRYKITEKSQAVAFWCDPISGHATLYWYRQILGQGPELLVQFQDESVVDDSQLPKDRFSAERLKGVDSTLKIQPAELGDSAMYLCASSFTGGSYEQYFGPGTRLTVT.